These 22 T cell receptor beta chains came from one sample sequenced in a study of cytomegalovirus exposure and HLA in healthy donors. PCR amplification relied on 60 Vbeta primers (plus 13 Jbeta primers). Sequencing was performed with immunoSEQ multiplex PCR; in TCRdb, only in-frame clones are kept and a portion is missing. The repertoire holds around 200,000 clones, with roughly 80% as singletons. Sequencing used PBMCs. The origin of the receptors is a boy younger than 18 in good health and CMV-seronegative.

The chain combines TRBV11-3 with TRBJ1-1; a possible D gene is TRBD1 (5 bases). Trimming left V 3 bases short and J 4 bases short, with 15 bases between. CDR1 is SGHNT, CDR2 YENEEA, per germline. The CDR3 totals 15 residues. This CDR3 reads CASSLGGRESTEAFF. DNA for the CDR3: TGTGCCAGCAGCTTGGGGGGGAGGGAATCCACTGAAGCTTTCTTT. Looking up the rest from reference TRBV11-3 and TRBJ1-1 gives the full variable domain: EAGVVQSPRYKIIEKKQPVAFWCNPISGHNTLYWYLQNLGQGPELLIRYENEEAVDDSQLPKDRFSAERLKGVDSTLKIQPAELGDSAVYLCASSLGGRESTEAFFGQGTRLTVV.

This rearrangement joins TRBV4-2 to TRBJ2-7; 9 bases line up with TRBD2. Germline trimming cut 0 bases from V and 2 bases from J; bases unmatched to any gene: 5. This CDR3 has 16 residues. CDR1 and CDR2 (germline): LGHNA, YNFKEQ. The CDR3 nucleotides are TGTGCCAGCAGCCAAGAGGCGGGAGGGGGAACCTACGAGCAGTACTTC. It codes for CASSQEAGGGTYEQYF.

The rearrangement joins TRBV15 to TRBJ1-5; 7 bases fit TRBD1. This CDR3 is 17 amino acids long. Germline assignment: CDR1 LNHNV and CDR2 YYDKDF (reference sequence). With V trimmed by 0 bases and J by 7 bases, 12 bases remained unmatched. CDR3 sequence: CATSRDRSGSGGQPQHF. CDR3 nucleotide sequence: TGTGCCACCAGCAGAGATCGCTCCGGCTCAGGGGGACAGCCCCAGCATTTT.

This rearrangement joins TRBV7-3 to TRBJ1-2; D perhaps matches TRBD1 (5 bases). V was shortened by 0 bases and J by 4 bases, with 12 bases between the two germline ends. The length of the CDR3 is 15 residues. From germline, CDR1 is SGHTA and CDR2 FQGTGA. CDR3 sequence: CASSLTSEGVYGYTF. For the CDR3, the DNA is TGTGCCAGCAGCTTAACGTCGGAAGGGGTCTATGGCTACACCTTC.

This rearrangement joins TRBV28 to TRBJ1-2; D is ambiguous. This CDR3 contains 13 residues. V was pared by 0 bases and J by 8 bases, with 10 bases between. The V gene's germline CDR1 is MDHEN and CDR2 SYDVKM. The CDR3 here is CASSLWTRRGYTF. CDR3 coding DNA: TGTGCCAGCAGTTTATGGACCCGGCGGGGCTACACCTTC.

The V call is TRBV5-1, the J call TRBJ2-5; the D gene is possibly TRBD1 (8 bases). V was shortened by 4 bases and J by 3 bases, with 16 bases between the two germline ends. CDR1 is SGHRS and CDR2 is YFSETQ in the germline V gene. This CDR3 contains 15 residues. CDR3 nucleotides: TGCGCCAGCAGCGCCAGGACAGGGAGGGAAGAGACCCAGTACTTC. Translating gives CASSARTGREETQYF.

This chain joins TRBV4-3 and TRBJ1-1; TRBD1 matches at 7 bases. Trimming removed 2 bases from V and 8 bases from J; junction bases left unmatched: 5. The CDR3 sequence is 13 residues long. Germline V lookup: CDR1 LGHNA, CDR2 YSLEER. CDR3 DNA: TGCGCCAGCAGCCAAATGACGGACAGGGAAGCTTTCTTT. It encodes CASSQMTDREAFF.

In DNA form, the CDR3 reads TGTGCCAGCAGATACCGGGACAGGACATCCTACGAGCAGTACTTC. This translates into CASRYRDRTSYEQYF. The chain has TRBV6-5 and TRBJ2-7; TRBD1 matches at 8 bases. The CDR3 totals 15 residues. J gave up 1 base and V 6 bases, and 8 bases lay outside the gene matches. The V gene's germline CDR1 is MNHEY and CDR2 SVGAGI.

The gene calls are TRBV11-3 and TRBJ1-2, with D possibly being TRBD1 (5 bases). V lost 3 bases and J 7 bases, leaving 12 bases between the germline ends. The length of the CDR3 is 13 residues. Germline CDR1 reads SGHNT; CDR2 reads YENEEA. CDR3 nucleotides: TGTGCCAGCAGCTTTGGCAGGGAAACTGGCTACACCTTC. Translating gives CASSFGRETGYTF.

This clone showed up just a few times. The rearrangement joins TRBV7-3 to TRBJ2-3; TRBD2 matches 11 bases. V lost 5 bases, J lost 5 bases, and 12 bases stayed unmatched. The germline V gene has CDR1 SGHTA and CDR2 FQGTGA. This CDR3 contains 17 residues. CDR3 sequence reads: CASSAGTSGIKRDTQYF. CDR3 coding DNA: TGTGCCAGCAGCGCCGGGACTAGCGGAATTAAAAGAGATACGCAGTATTTT.

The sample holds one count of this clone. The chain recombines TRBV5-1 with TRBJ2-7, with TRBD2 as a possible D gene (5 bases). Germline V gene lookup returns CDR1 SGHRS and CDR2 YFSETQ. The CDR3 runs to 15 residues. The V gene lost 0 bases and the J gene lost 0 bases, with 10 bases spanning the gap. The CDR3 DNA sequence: TGCGCCAGCAGCTTGGGGACGGGGAGCTCCTACGAGCAGTACTTC. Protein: CASSLGTGSSYEQYF.

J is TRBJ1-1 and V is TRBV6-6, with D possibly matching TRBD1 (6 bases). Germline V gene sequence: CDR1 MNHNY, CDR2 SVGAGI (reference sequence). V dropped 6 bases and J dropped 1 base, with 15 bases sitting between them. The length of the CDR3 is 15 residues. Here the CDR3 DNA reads TGTGCCAGCAGCACCCCCTGGACAGAGAACACTGAAGCTTTCTTT. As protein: CASSTPWTENTEAFF.

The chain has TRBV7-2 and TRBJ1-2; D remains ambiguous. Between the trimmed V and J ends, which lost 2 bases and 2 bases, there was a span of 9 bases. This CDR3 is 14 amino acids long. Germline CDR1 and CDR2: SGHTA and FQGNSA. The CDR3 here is CASSLLIGNYGYTF. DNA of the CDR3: TGTGCCAGCAGCTTACTGATCGGGAACTATGGCTACACCTTC.

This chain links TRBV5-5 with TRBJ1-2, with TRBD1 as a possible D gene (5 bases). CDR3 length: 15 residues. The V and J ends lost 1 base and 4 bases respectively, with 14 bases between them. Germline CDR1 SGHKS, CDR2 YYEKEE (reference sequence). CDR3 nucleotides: TGTGCCAGCAGCTTGCTCCAGGGCCAAGGCTATGGCTACACCTTC. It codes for CASSLLQGQGYGYTF.

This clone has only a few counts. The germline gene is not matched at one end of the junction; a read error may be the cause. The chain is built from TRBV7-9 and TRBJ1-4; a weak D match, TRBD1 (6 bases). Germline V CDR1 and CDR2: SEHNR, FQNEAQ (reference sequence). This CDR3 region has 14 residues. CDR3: CSSSPGQFNEKLFF. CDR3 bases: TGTTCCAGCAGCCCAGGACAGTTTAATGAAAAACTGTTTTTT. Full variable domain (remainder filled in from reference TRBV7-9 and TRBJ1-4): DTGVSQNPRHKITKRGQNVTFRCDPISEHNRLYWYRQTLGQGPEFLTYFQNEAQLEKSRLLSDRFSAERPKGSFSTLEIQRTEQGDSAMYLCSSSPGQFNEKLFFGSGTQLSVL.

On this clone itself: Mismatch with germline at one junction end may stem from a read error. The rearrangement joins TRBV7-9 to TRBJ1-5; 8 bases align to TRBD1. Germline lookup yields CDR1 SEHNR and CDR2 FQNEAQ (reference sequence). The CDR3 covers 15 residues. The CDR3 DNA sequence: TGTTCCAGCAGCCGAACAGGGGGAAGAAATCAGCCCCAGCATTTT. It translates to CSSSRTGGRNQPQHF.

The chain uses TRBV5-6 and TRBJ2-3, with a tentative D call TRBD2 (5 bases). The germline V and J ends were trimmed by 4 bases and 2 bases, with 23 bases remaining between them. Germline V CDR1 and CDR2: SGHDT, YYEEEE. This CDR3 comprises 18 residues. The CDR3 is CASSPSIRDGLLTDTQYF. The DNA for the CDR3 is TGTGCCAGCAGCCCCTCTATCCGAGATGGACTTCTCACAGATACGCAGTATTTT.

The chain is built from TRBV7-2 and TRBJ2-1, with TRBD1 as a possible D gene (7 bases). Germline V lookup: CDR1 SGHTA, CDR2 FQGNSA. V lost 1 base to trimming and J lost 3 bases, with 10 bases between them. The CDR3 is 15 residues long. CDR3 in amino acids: CASSLGQGGYNEQFF. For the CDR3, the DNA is TGTGCCAGCAGCTTAGGCCAGGGGGGCTACAATGAGCAGTTCTTC. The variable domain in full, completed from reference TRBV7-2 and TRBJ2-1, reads GAGVSQSPSNKVTEKGKDVELRCDPISGHTALYWYRQSLGQGLEFLIYFQGNSAPDKSGLPSDRFSAERTGGSVSTLTIQRTQQEDSAVYLCASSLGQGGYNEQFFGPGTRLTVL.

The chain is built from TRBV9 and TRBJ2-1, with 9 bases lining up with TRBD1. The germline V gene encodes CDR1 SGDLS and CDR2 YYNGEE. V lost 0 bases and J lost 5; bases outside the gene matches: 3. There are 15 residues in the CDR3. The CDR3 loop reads CASSVGGTGNNEQFF. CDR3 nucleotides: TGTGCCAGCAGCGTAGGTGGGACAGGGAACAATGAGCAGTTCTTC.

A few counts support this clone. The CDR3: CASTPRLGQGARGNTEAFF. CDR3 bases: TGTGCCAGTACCCCGAGGTTGGGACAGGGGGCTAGAGGGAACACTGAAGCTTTCTTT. The rearrangement uses TRBV19 and TRBJ1-1, with 12 bases identical to TRBD1. The CDR3 has 19 amino acids. V was pared by 7 bases and J by 1 base, with 16 bases of the junction left unmatched. Germline V gene lookup returns CDR1 LNHDA and CDR2 SQIVND (reference sequence).

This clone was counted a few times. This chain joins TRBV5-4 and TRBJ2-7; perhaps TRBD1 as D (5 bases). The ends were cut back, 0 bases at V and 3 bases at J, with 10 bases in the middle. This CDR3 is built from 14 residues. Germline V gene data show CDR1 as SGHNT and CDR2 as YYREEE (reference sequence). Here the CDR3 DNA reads TGTGCCAGCAGCTTGGAAGCTAGGGGCTACGAGCAGTACTTC. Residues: CASSLEARGYEQYF.

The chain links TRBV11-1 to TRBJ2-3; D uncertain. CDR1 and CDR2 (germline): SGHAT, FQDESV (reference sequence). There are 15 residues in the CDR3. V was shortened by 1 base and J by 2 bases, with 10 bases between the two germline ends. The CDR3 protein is CASSLDYYSTDTQYF. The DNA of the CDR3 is TGTGCCAGCAGCTTAGACTACTATTCCACAGATACGCAGTATTTT. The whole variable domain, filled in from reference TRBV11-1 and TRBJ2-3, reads EAEVAQSPRYKITEKSQAVAFWCDPISGHATLYWYRQILGQGPELLVQFQDESVVDDSQLPKDRFSAERLKGVDSTLKIQPAELGDSAMYLCASSLDYYSTDTQYFGPGTRLTVL.